The clone carrying this T cell receptor (beta chain) was seen ten or more times. Antigen specificity is unknown. The data belong to a study of T cell repertoires in cytomegalovirus infection. A single record per CDR3 protein comes from TCRdb applying MiXCR to the reads. The sample includes some 400,000 distinct CDR3 sequences, 15% to 20% seen only once; the top ten take 8.7%. General study points: HLA-C-restricted TCR beta clonotypes specific for CMV led the ex vivo response.

The receptor's source is a human donor in good health (CMV status not recorded). Some clones in this sample may be carry-over from other donors' samples. Sample: PBMCs.

The CDR3 protein is CASSLADTEQFF. The CDR3 DNA reads as TGTGCCAGCAGCTTAGCGGACACGGAGCAGTTCTTC. This chain uses TRBV7-2 with TRBJ2-1; perhaps TRBD1 as D (5 bases). CDR3 size: 12 residues. Deletions cut 0 bases from V and 10 bases from J, with 7 bases between. Germline V gene data show CDR1 as SGHTA and CDR2 as FQGNSA.